A selection of T cell receptor beta chains follows, all from one sample in a study of blood T cells in healthy people across ages. TCRdb itself ran the 5' RACE reads through MiXCR, one entry per CDR3 protein. The sample has about 730,000 distinct CDR3 sequences; about 40% are singletons. The sample comprised blood. The receptors originated from a woman aged 55 to 70 in good health. The CDR3 runs from the conserved cysteine through the conserved F or W. A D gene is named only where the DNA matches it firmly. Clone size is shown for a subset of rows, as once, few, many or a class of expanded clone.

D,V,J,size,DNA,CDR3
.,TRBV20-1,TRBJ2-5,.,TGCAGTGCTAGTTTGCGCCGAGAGACCCAGTACTTC,CSASLRRETQYF
TRBD1,TRBV6-5,TRBJ1-4,.,TGTGCCAGCTCGACAGGGGGAAATGAAAAACTGTTTTTT,CASSTGGNEKLFF
TRBD2,TRBV3-1,TRBJ2-1,.,TGTGCCAGCAGCGCCTCTCGCCTTACTAGCGGGATTCCGAATGAGCAGTTCTTC,CASSASRLTSGIPNEQFF
.,TRBV3-1,TRBJ1-1,.,TGTGCCAGCAGCCCCACCGCCACACTGAAAGGTGTAGCTTTCTTT,CASSPTATLKGVAFF
.,TRBV11-2,TRBJ2-7,.,TGTGCCAGCAGCCCCCTCCGGGGACGGGCCCCAGAGCAGTACTTC,CASSPLRGRAPEQYF
.,TRBV25-1,TRBJ2-1,few,TGTGCCAGCAGGAACGGACACAATGAGCAGTTCTTC,CASRNGHNEQFF
.,TRBV28,TRBJ2-1,few,TGTGCCAGCAGTTTAACCGGGACCACCCCCTACAATGAGCAGTTCTTC,CASSLTGTTPYNEQFF
.,TRBV5-1,TRBJ2-6,.,TGCGCCAACAGCTCGACAAGCTCTGGGGCCAACGTCCTGACTTTC,CANSSTSSGANVLTF
TRBD1,TRBV3-1,TRBJ2-1,.,TGTGCCAGCAGCCAAGAAAGCCAGGGGGCTGATGAGCAGTTCTTC,CASSQESQGADEQFF
.,TRBV25-1,TRBJ2-5,.,TGTGCCAGCCAACAGGGGAGGAAAGAGACCCAGTACTTC,CASQQGRKETQYF
.,TRBV29-1,TRBJ1-5,.,TGCAGCGTTGAAGAGGACGGGGTAGGTCAGCCCCAGCATTTT,CSVEEDGVGQPQHF
.,TRBV6-6,TRBJ2-7,few,TGTGCCAGCAGCAACAGGGACTACGAGCAGTACTTC,CASSNRDYEQYF
.,TRBV10-3,TRBJ1-2,.,TGTGCCACCGGGCAGGCGGACGAGGGCTACACCTTC,CATGQADEGYTF
.,TRBV12-3/TRBV12-4,TRBJ2-6,many,TGTGCCACTTCCCCAGGGGCAAGGGCGTCCCTCTGGGCCAACGTCCTGACTTTC,CATSPGARASLWANVLTF
TRBD1,TRBV7-3,TRBJ1-5,.,TGTGCCAGCAGCCACAGGGGACGATTATATGATAGCAATCAGTCCCAGCATTTT,CASSHRGRLYDSNQSQHF
.,TRBV5-1,TRBJ1-1,.,TGCGCCAGCAGCTTGGGGGAAGGGGAGGTGAACACTGAAGCTTTCTTT,CASSLGEGEVNTEAFF
TRBD2,TRBV12-3/TRBV12-4,TRBJ2-3,many,TGTGCCAGCAGTTTCAACGGCGGGAGATCAGATACGCAGTATTTT,CASSFNGGRSDTQYF
TRBD1,TRBV6-1,TRBJ2-5,.,TGTGCCAGCGACGGACAGGGGGAAGGAGAGACCCAGTACTTC,CASDGQGEGETQYF
TRBD1,TRBV12-3/TRBV12-4,TRBJ1-1,.,TGTGCCAGCAGTTTGAGCAGACTACAGGGGGCAAGGACTGAAGCTTTCTTT,CASSLSRLQGARTEAFF
TRBD2,TRBV4-3,TRBJ2-1,.,TGCGCCAGCAGCCAAGATATTGGACTAGCGGGTCACAATGAGCAGTTCTTC,CASSQDIGLAGHNEQFF
.,TRBV7-2,TRBJ2-5,many,TGTGCCAGCAGCTTAGCGGGGCAGCTACAAGGGACCCAGTACTTC,CASSLAGQLQGTQYF
TRBD2,TRBV20-1,TRBJ2-5,.,TGCAGTGCCCGTAACCTGGGGCTAGCGGAAGAGACCCAGTACTTC,CSARNLGLAEETQYF
.,TRBV25-1,TRBJ2-7,.,TGTGCCAGCAGTCACAAATCCGGGAGTAAACACGAGCAGTACTTC,CASSHKSGSKHEQYF
TRBD2,TRBV6-5,TRBJ2-3,.,TGTGTCAGCAGACGCAAGGGCGGGGGAGCAGATACGCAGTATTTT,CVSRRKGGGADTQYF
TRBD2,TRBV18,TRBJ2-1,.,TGTGCCAGCTCACCAGGCGTGGGAGGAGCGGGAGTTCCGTTCTTC,CASSPGVGGAGVPFF
TRBD1,TRBV28,TRBJ1-4,.,TGTGCCACAGGGACAGGGCAAGAAAAACTGTTTTTT,CATGTGQEKLFF
.,TRBV10-3,TRBJ2-7,many,TGTGCCATCAGTAAACAACAGGGTGGCGAGCAGTACTTC,CAISKQQGGEQYF
.,TRBV2,TRBJ1-1,.,TGTGCCAGCAGTGAAGCGCTCGTACCCACGGGCACTGAAGCTTTCTTT,CASSEALVPTGTEAFF
.,TRBV27,TRBJ2-1,few,TGTGCCAGCAGTTTTGGATGGGGTGGTGAGCAGTTCTTC,CASSFGWGGEQFF
TRBD1,TRBV25-1,TRBJ2-2,.,TGTGCCAGCAGTGGGACAGGTCCCGGGGAGCTGTTTTTT,CASSGTGPGELFF
.,TRBV27,TRBJ1-6,.,TGTGCCAGCGGGGGACCGAATTCACCCCTCCACTTT,CASGGPNSPLHF
.,TRBV12-3/TRBV12-4,TRBJ2-2,few,TGTGCCAGCAGTTTACTAGAGGGGGAGCTGTTTTTT,CASSLLEGELFF
.,TRBV9,TRBJ2-3,few,TGTGCCAGCAGGAGAGCTGGAACAGATACGCAGTATTTT,CASRRAGTDTQYF
.,TRBV12-3/TRBV12-4,TRBJ2-5,.,TGTGCCAGCAGTTTGAATGCAGAGACCCAGTACTTC,CASSLNAETQYF
.,TRBV4-3,TRBJ2-3,.,TGCGCCAGCAGCCAAGGTATTACTAGCACAGATACGCAGTATTTT,CASSQGITSTDTQYF
TRBD1,TRBV5-1,TRBJ2-1,many,TGCGCCAGCAGCCTAGGCCCGGGACAGGGTATTGATGAGCAGTTCTTC,CASSLGPGQGIDEQFF
.,TRBV6-1,TRBJ1-2,many,TGTGCCAGCAGTGAAGGGGGGCCTGACGGACGAGGCTACACCTTC,CASSEGGPDGRGYTF
TRBD1,TRBV20-1,TRBJ1-2,.,TGCAGTGCCATCGGGACAGGGGACTATGGCTACACCTTC,CSAIGTGDYGYTF
.,TRBV6-5,TRBJ2-2,.,TGTGCCAGCAGCTTCGACAGCTACCAGGGGAGCGGGGAGCTGTTTTTT,CASSFDSYQGSGELFF
.,TRBV20-1,TRBJ2-7,many,TGCAGTGCTAGAGAGGGAAACCCCGAGCAGTACTTC,CSAREGNPEQYF
TRBD2,TRBV5-1,TRBJ2-1,.,TGCGCCAGCAGCCCCGGGACTACTACCGGCAATGAGCAGTTCTTC,CASSPGTTTGNEQFF
.,TRBV19,TRBJ1-1,.,TGTGCCAGTATTGGGTCGTTTGGGTACACTGAAGCTTTCTTT,CASIGSFGYTEAFF
TRBD1,TRBV5-1,TRBJ2-1,.,TGCGCCAGCAGCGGGGGACAGGGGATGGGCAATGAGCAGTTCTTC,CASSGGQGMGNEQFF
.,TRBV4-3,TRBJ2-6,.,TGCGCCAGCAGCCCTGTGGCAGGGGACTCTGGGGCCAACGTCCTGACTTTC,CASSPVAGDSGANVLTF
.,TRBV10-3,TRBJ2-1,.,TGTGCCATCAGTGTAAGGGAGAATGAGCAGTTCTTC,CAISVRENEQFF
TRBD2,TRBV5-1,TRBJ2-1,few,TGCGCCAGCAGCGGTAGCGGGATGTCCTACAATGAGCAGTTCTTC,CASSGSGMSYNEQFF
.,TRBV9,TRBJ2-2,once,TGTGCCAGCAGCGCGCATGTGGGCACCGGGGAGCTGTTTTTT,CASSAHVGTGELFF
.,TRBV29-1,TRBJ2-6,many,TGCAGCGTTGAACACCTCTCCGGAGGGGGGGCCAACGTCCTGACTTTC,CSVEHLSGGGANVLTF
.,TRBV21-1,TRBJ2-1,.,TGTGCCAGCAGCAAAGCGCTGGGACAGGGCCTCACCTACAATGAGCAGTTCTTC,CASSKALGQGLTYNEQFF
.,TRBV3-1,TRBJ2-1,few,TGTGCCAGCAGCCAAGTCGTAGGAACCAATGAGCAGTTCTTC,CASSQVVGTNEQFF
TRBD2,TRBV20-1,TRBJ2-7,.,TGCAGTGCTAGAGAGGCTAGCGGGGGTGACGAGCAGTACTTC,CSAREASGGDEQYF
.,TRBV5-1,TRBJ2-5,few,TGCGCCAGCAGCTTGGGGGGACGAGCGGAGTTATGGGAGCAGTACTTC,CASSLGGRAELWEQYF
.,TRBV4-3,TRBJ2-3,many,TGCGCCAGCAGCCAAGATAGGCAGGCGAGCACAGATACGCAGTATTTT,CASSQDRQASTDTQYF
.,TRBV29-1,TRBJ1-1,once,TGCAGCGTTGATCGCGAATTAAGGGGGGAAGCTTTCTTT,CSVDRELRGEAFF
.,TRBV7-2,TRBJ2-5,many,TGTGCCAGCAGCTTCGGTGAAGAGGAGACCCAGTACTTC,CASSFGEEETQYF
.,TRBV29-1,TRBJ2-1,many,TGTACTGGGGGAGGAGATTCCTACAATGAGCAGTTCTTC,CTGGGDSYNEQFF
TRBD1,TRBV18,TRBJ1-4,.,TGTGCCAGCTCACCGTACTTGACAGGGGAAGGCGAAAAACTGTTTTTT,CASSPYLTGEGEKLFF
.,TRBV4-1,TRBJ2-1,.,TGCGCCAGCAGCCAACTTTTGGCCAGGGCGTCCGGCAATGAGCAGTTCTTC,CASSQLLARASGNEQFF
.,TRBV7-2,TRBJ2-5,.,TGTGCCGGCAGCTTATACCGAGCGGGCCAAGAGACCCAGTACTTC,CAGSLYRAGQETQYF